This T cell receptor beta chain stems from a study of shared clonotypes between healthy human individuals. Study information: The study used three CD4 naive, three CD4 memory, two CD8 naive and one CD8 memory plate per donor. The study, taken as a whole, reports: Generation probability values for non-shared clonotypes were lower than those for clonotypes shared by all four donors.

Concerning this clone itself: Its specificity is unknown.

The sorted-subset replicate PCRs were given about 200 ng DNA, which is roughly 30,000 T cell genomes. Some clones are missing from TCRdb's copy, which holds only in-frame ones; the method was immunoSEQ multiplex PCR. The table includes fewer than 1.8 million clones, less than 99% detected once. Looked up from germline, CDR1 is SGDLS and CDR2 is YYNGEE. CDR3 size: 13 residues. V shed 4 bases and J shed 5 bases, with 9 bases lying between them. The source is a man in his thirties or forties in good health. Sequences were obtained from naive CD4+ T cells sorted from blood. Subset denoted: CD45RA+ positively selected. The chain has TRBV9 and TRBJ2-2; D unclear. CDR3 in amino acids: CASSPRGTGELFF. For the CDR3, the DNA is TGTGCCAGCAGCCCCCGAGGAACCGGGGAGCTGTTTTTT.